This T cell receptor (beta chain) comes out of a study of OX40 agonist ivuxolimab in advanced cancers. As for the study in general: Patients in the trial were receiving intravenous ivuxolimab every 2 weeks, at doses of 0.01 to 10 mg/kg. Patients undergoing dose escalation presented with hepatocellular carcinoma, melanoma, renal cell or head and neck cancer.

Some clones are missing from TCRdb's copy, which holds only in-frame ones; the method was immunoSEQ multiplex PCR. The data show roughly 65,000 clones, about 90% seen once. Comments on this clone: Its matching antigen is unknown.

Per the germline V gene, CDR1 is SQVTM and CDR2 is ANQGSEA. The CDR3 runs to 15 residues. V lost 5 bases to trimming and J lost 2 bases; unmatched junction nucleotides: 6. Study-wide findings and caveats: The specificity for antigen of the expanded peripheral T cells was not determined.

The input for sequencing was CD4+ or CD8+ T cells sorted from blood, taken in a trial of the OX40 agonist ivuxolimab. The TCR sequence derives from an adult with an advanced solid tumor such as melanoma, head and neck, liver or kidney cancer. The genes are TRBV29-1 and TRBJ2-3; 11 nucleotides match TRBD2. The CDR3 protein is CSVLTSGSDTDTQYF. CDR3 DNA sequence: TGCAGCGTTCTCACTAGCGGGAGTGACACAGATACGCAGTATTTT.